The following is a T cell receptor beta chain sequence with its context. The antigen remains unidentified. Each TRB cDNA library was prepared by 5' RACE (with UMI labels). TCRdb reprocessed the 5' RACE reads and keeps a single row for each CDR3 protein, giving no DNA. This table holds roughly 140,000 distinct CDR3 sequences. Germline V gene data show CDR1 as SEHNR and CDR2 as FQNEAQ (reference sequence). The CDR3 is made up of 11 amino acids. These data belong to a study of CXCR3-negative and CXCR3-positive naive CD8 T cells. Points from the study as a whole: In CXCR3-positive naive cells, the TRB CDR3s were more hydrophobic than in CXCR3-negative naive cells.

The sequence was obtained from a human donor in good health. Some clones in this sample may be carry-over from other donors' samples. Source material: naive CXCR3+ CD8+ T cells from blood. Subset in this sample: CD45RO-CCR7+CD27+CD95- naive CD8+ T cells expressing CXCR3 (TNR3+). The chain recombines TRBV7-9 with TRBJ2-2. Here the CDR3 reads CASEYTGELFF.